This T cell receptor (beta chain) is drawn from a study of long-term antiretroviral therapy in people with HIV. Study-wide results and caveats: Clones that expanded before ART (that is, prior to treatment) dominated the repertoire at all time points.

This CDR3 contains 12 residues. The V gene lost 1 base and the J gene lost 3 bases, with 3 bases spanning the gap. Germline CDR1 reads SQVTM; CDR2 reads ANQGSEA. This clone has just a few counts. The antigen remains unidentified. The authors ran the immunoSEQ assay, v3.0, at survey level. Libraries were prepared by immunoSEQ multiplex PCR; TCRdb keeps only in-frame clonotypes and omits some of them. Of 13,000 or so clones in the sample, 80% were seen once. This chain connects TRBV29-1 to TRBJ1-4, with D unclear. The clonotype was recovered from a man aged 35 to 55 with HIV. Material: unsorted PBMCs, obtained 3.2 years before starting antiretroviral therapy. In DNA form, the CDR3 reads TGCAGCGTTGAAGGTCCTAATGAAAAACTGTTTTTT. Its protein product is CSVEGPNEKLFF.